This T cell receptor (beta chain) was retrieved from a study of OX40 agonist ivuxolimab in advanced cancers. Study information: Administration of intravenous ivuxolimab to patients occurred every 2 weeks at 0.01 to 10 mg/kg.

Broader study findings: Low levels of normalized T-cell clonal expansion also appeared in some nonresponders.

Germline V gene data show CDR1 as ENHRY and CDR2 as SYGVKD. Trimming took off 6 bases at V and 5 bases at J, with 11 bases between the two ends. The CDR3 has 13 amino acids. Here immunoSEQ multiplex PCR was the method, and the copy in TCRdb shows in-frame clones only, minus some. The table has around 69,000 clones, approximately 85% seen once. A note on this clone: Its cognate antigen is unknown.

Collection of blood occurred at baseline, at cycle 4 day 1, and at cycle 7 day 1. This specimen was CD4+ or CD8+ T cells sorted from blood, taken in a trial of the OX40 agonist ivuxolimab. This rearrangement joins TRBV10-3 to TRBJ2-1, with D possibly being TRBD2 (5 bases). The receptor was derived from an adult with an advanced solid tumor such as melanoma, head and neck, liver or kidney cancer. The CDR3 nucleotides are TGTGCCATCAGCCCTGAGGGAAACAATGAGCAGTTCTTC. It yields the protein CAISPEGNNEQFF.